This entry lists 2 T cell receptor beta chains sequenced from one sample in a study of shared clonotypes between healthy human individuals. Assay used: immunoSEQ multiplex PCR; TCRdb lists only in-frame clones, some missing. Of roughly 2,000,000 clones detected, approximately 94% appear once; the ten largest clones hold roughly 1.2%. CD45RO-negative, CCR7-selected cells formed the naive CD8 fraction, which excluded terminally differentiated effector memory CD45RA+ cells. The sample was naive CD8+ T cells sorted from blood. All receptors derive from a man aged 18 to 29 in good health.

The V and J genes are TRBV4-1 and TRBJ1-3; no reliable D call. The CDR3 sequence is 14 residues long. CDR1 and CDR2 from the germline V gene are MGHRA and YSYEKL. Trimming shortened V by 5 bases and J by 6 bases, and 14 bases separated the two germline ends. Here the CDR3 DNA reads TGCGCCAGCAGCTTCGGTGGAGGGCCAAACACCATATATTTT. Translating gives CASSFGGGPNTIYF.

This clone appeared once. V usage is TRBV7-8 and J usage is TRBJ1-1, with D possibly matching TRBD1 (5 bases). CDR3 size: 14 residues. The V end was cut by 4 bases, the J end by 3 bases, with 12 bases between. Germline CDR1 and CDR2: SGHVS and FQNEAQ. CDR3 amino acids: CASSSQGSHTEAFF. CDR3 coding DNA: TGTGCCAGCAGCTCTCAGGGCTCCCACACTGAAGCTTTCTTT.